The present TCR beta chain was sequenced within a study of response to subunit inactivated influenza vaccine. Regarding the study as a whole: It was the authors' suggestion that each seasonal influenza vaccination recruits few new T cells.

This clonotype was recorded at least ten times. Its antigen is unknown. From the RT-PCR reads, TCRdb called clonotypes with MiXCR, one entry per CDR3 protein. This table holds 750,000 to 850,000 distinct CDR3 sequences, approximately 17% found once. From germline, CDR1 is SGHTA and CDR2 FQGNSA. There are 14 residues in the CDR3. V was cut by 0 bases and J by 4 bases, with 9 bases left in between. This clonotype was obtained from a man between 50 and 59 years old who received an inactivated influenza vaccine. The chain recombines TRBV7-2 with TRBJ1-2; no clear D gene. Sample: PBMCs from blood, taken around 5 days after vaccination. The CDR3 DNA is TGTGCCAGCAGCTTAGCGGAAGCTATCTATGGCTACACCTTC. Protein: CASSLAEAIYGYTF.